This is a list of T cell receptor beta chains from one sample in a study of blood T cell repertoires in COVID-19. Sequencing was performed with immunoSEQ multiplex PCR; in TCRdb, only in-frame clones are kept and a portion is missing. The repertoire includes hundreds of thousands of clones, over 75% of them detected once, and approximately 1.8% sits in the top ten. The specimen was PBMCs or T cells enriched from blood (not recorded which). The receptors shown here come from a man aged 40-50 years in a cohort exposed to, infected with or recovered from COVID-19 (not recorded which). The CDR3 runs from the conserved cysteine through the conserved F or W. D genes are given only for firm matches. Some rows have no size entry. The others give once, few or many, or a class for an expanded clone.

J: TRBJ1-2
size: -
D: TRBD1
V: TRBV7-2
CDR3: CASSLESYRGHGYTF
DNA: TGTGCCAGCAGCTTAGAATCGTACAGGGGGCATGGCTACACCTTC

J: TRBJ2-1
size: -
D: -
V: TRBV7-9
CDR3: CASSSASLGNNEQFF
DNA: TGTGCCAGCAGCTCCGCCTCGCTAGGTAACAATGAGCAGTTCTTC

J: TRBJ1-5
size: -
D: TRBD1
V: TRBV19
CDR3: CASRQGAQPQHF
DNA: TGTGCCAGTAGGCAGGGGGCTCAGCCCCAGCATTTT

J: TRBJ1-1
size: -
D: TRBD1
V: TRBV3-1/TRBV3-2
CDR3: CASSPRDSGAFF
DNA: TGTGCCAGCAGCCCCCGGGACAGTGGGGCTTTCTTT

J: TRBJ2-1
size: -
D: TRBD2
V: TRBV6-6
CDR3: CASSYSIREGNEQFF
DNA: TGTGCCAGCAGTTACTCGATTAGGGAGGGGAATGAGCAGTTCTTC

J: TRBJ1-2
size: many
D: -
V: TRBV6-1
CDR3: CASSEQGYGYTF
DNA: TGTGCCAGCAGTGAACAGGGTTATGGCTACACCTTC

J: TRBJ2-3
size: -
D: TRBD2
V: TRBV30
CDR3: CAWSKLREGDTQYF
DNA: TGTGCCTGGAGTAAGCTGCGGGAGGGGGATACGCAGTATTTT

J: TRBJ2-1
size: once
D: TRBD1
V: TRBV24-1
CDR3: CATSESAGGSYNEQFF
DNA: TGTGCCACCAGTGAAAGTGCAGGGGGTTCCTACAATGAGCAGTTCTTC

J: TRBJ2-7
size: -
D: TRBD2
V: TRBV19
CDR3: CASSSGPITSGSSTYEQYF
DNA: TGTGCCAGTAGTTCCGGACCGATTACTAGCGGGAGTTCAACCTACGAGCAGTACTTC

J: TRBJ2-3
size: once
D: -
V: TRBV5-6
CDR3: CASSLKGGDTQYF
DNA: TGTGCCAGCAGTTTAAAAGGGGGAGATACGCAGTATTTT

J: TRBJ2-7
size: -
D: -
V: TRBV28
CDR3: CASSFSYSYEQYF
DNA: TGTGCCAGCAGTTTTTCCTACTCCTACGAGCAGTACTTC

J: TRBJ2-1
size: -
D: -
V: TRBV5-1
CDR3: CASSSNQQYNEQFF
DNA: TGCGCCAGCAGCTCAAACCAACAATACAATGAGCAGTTCTTC

J: TRBJ2-1
size: -
D: TRBD2
V: TRBV7-3
CDR3: CASSIAGGTYNEQFF
DNA: TGTGCCAGCAGCATAGCGGGAGGGACCTACAATGAGCAGTTCTTC

J: TRBJ2-5
size: -
D: -
V: TRBV15
CDR3: CATSKRVSETQYF
DNA: TGTGCCACCAGCAAGAGGGTATCGGAGACCCAGTACTTC

J: TRBJ1-1
size: -
D: TRBD1
V: TRBV19
CDR3: CASSMGQLNTEAFF
DNA: TGTGCCAGTAGTATGGGACAGTTGAACACTGAAGCTTTCTTT

J: TRBJ1-4
size: once
D: -
V: TRBV7-9
CDR3: CASSLSREKLFF
DNA: TGTGCCAGCAGCTTGAGTCGGGAAAAACTGTTTTTT

J: TRBJ2-7
size: -
D: TRBD1
V: TRBV5-6
CDR3: CASSLMLRDREHEQYF
DNA: TGTGCCAGCAGCTTGATGCTCCGGGACAGGGAGCACGAGCAGTACTTC

J: TRBJ2-7
size: -
D: TRBD2
V: TRBV18
CDR3: CASSPRESDEQYF
DNA: TGTGCCAGCTCACCGCGGGAGTCGGACGAGCAGTACTTC

J: TRBJ2-7
size: -
D: TRBD2
V: TRBV7-9
CDR3: CASSNLLAGVGEQYF
DNA: TGTGCCAGCAGCAACCTACTAGCGGGAGTCGGAGAGCAGTACTTC

J: TRBJ2-7
size: once
D: TRBD2
V: TRBV5-1
CDR3: CASSLAVGSGGDYEQYF
DNA: TGCGCCAGCAGCTTGGCCGTGGGTAGCGGGGGAGACTACGAGCAGTACTTC

J: TRBJ1-2
size: -
D: -
V: TRBV30
CDR3: CAWSVRLQGSGGYTF
DNA: TGTGCCTGGAGTGTACGGCTTCAGGGGAGTGGTGGCTACACCTTC

J: TRBJ2-7
size: once
D: TRBD2
V: TRBV10-3
CDR3: CAISESRAGGAEQYF
DNA: TGTGCCATCAGTGAGTCCAGAGCGGGAGGGGCCGAGCAGTACTTC

J: TRBJ1-6
size: -
D: -
V: TRBV18
CDR3: CASSPPGDWSPLHF
DNA: TGTGCCAGCTCACCACCAGGGGACTGGTCACCCCTCCACTTT

J: TRBJ2-5
size: -
D: -
V: TRBV28
CDR3: CASSWTYQETQYF
DNA: TGTGCCAGCAGTTGGACTTATCAAGAGACCCAGTACTTC

J: TRBJ2-1
size: -
D: -
V: TRBV30
CDR3: CAWSVREYNEQFF
DNA: TGTGCCTGGAGTGTACGAGAGTACAATGAGCAGTTCTTC

J: TRBJ2-3
size: once
D: TRBD2
V: TRBV5-1
CDR3: CASSIGTSGMTDTQYF
DNA: TGCGCCAGCAGCATAGGGACTAGCGGGATGACAGATACGCAGTATTTT

J: TRBJ1-2
size: once
D: -
V: TRBV12-3/TRBV12-4
CDR3: CASSGGKAYGYTF
DNA: TGTGCCAGCTCGGGGGGAAAAGCCTATGGCTACACCTTC

J: TRBJ1-5
size: -
D: -
V: TRBV28
CDR3: CASTPPGFGGYQPQHF
DNA: TGTGCCAGCACCCCACCCGGTTTTGGCGGGTATCAGCCCCAGCATTTT

J: TRBJ2-3
size: -
D: TRBD1
V: TRBV5-1
CDR3: CASSLVTGGASSTDTQYF
DNA: TGCGCCAGCAGCTTGGTAACAGGGGGCGCGTCGAGCACAGATACGCAGTATTTT

J: TRBJ2-2
size: -
D: TRBD2
V: TRBV5-1
CDR3: CASTMTSGSPGELFF
DNA: TGCGCCAGCACTATGACTAGCGGGAGTCCCGGGGAGCTGTTTTTT

J: TRBJ1-2
size: -
D: -
V: TRBV30
CDR3: CAWSRGPLSYTF
DNA: TGTGCCTGGAGCAGGGGACCCTTGAGCTACACCTTC

J: TRBJ2-5
size: -
D: TRBD2
V: TRBV5-1
CDR3: CASSFQLPSGGSQETQYF
DNA: TGCGCCAGCAGCTTTCAGCTTCCTAGCGGGGGATCCCAAGAGACCCAGTACTTC

J: TRBJ1-3
size: once
D: TRBD1
V: TRBV18
CDR3: CASSDRGQGNTIYF
DNA: TGTGCCAGCTCCGACAGGGGGCAAGGAAACACCATATATTTT

J: TRBJ1-1
size: few
D: TRBD1
V: TRBV29-1
CDR3: CSVEGQGGLNTEAFF
DNA: TGCAGCGTTGAGGGACAGGGGGGATTGAACACTGAAGCTTTCTTT

J: TRBJ2-5
size: -
D: TRBD1
V: TRBV18
CDR3: CASSPTGTGTQYF
DNA: TGTGCCAGCTCACCGACAGGGACGGGGACCCAGTACTTC

J: TRBJ1-2
size: -
D: TRBD1
V: TRBV5-1
CDR3: CASSATGQANTNYGYTF
DNA: TGCGCCAGCAGCGCGACGGGACAGGCAAACACTAACTATGGCTACACCTTC

J: TRBJ1-4
size: -
D: -
V: TRBV5-1
CDR3: CASSLVVRETTNEKLFF
DNA: TGCGCCAGCAGCTTGGTAGTCAGGGAAACAACTAATGAAAAACTGTTTTTT

J: TRBJ1-5
size: -
D: -
V: TRBV27
CDR3: CASSVDRQGGQPQHF
DNA: TGTGCCAGCTCAGTGGACCGGCAAGGGGGTCAGCCCCAGCATTTT

J: TRBJ1-5
size: -
D: TRBD1
V: TRBV2
CDR3: CASRWTGTQPQHF
DNA: TGTGCCAGCAGGTGGACAGGGACACAGCCCCAGCATTTT

J: TRBJ2-5
size: once
D: TRBD1
V: TRBV6-2/TRBV6-3
CDR3: CASSYYSTGQETQYF
DNA: TGTGCCAGCAGTTACTATTCGACAGGGCAGGAGACCCAGTACTTC

J: TRBJ1-2
size: -
D: -
V: TRBV5-1
CDR3: CASTRTDGYGYTF
DNA: TGCGCCAGCACCCGGACAGATGGCTATGGCTACACCTTC

J: TRBJ1-5
size: -
D: -
V: TRBV19
CDR3: CASTPPWQGWNQPQHF
DNA: TGTGCCAGTACCCCCCCCTGGCAGGGCTGGAATCAGCCCCAGCATTTT

J: TRBJ1-1
size: -
D: -
V: TRBV27
CDR3: CASLGGLGAFF
DNA: TGTGCCAGCCTCGGGGGGCTTGGGGCTTTCTTT

J: TRBJ2-7
size: -
D: -
V: TRBV27
CDR3: CASRTPYEQYF
DNA: TGTGCCAGCAGGACACCGTACGAGCAGTACTTC

J: TRBJ2-7
size: -
D: TRBD2
V: TRBV7-9
CDR3: CASSPTGLAGAGEQYF
DNA: TGTGCCAGCAGCCCCACCGGGCTAGCGGGAGCGGGCGAGCAGTACTTC

J: TRBJ2-5
size: -
D: -
V: TRBV30
CDR3: CAWSPGQETQYF
DNA: TGTGCCTGGAGTCCAGGGCAAGAGACCCAGTACTTC

J: TRBJ2-1
size: -
D: TRBD2
V: TRBV19
CDR3: CASTQRRGAGEREQFF
DNA: TGTGCCAGTACCCAACGCCGGGGAGCGGGAGAACGGGAGCAGTTCTTC